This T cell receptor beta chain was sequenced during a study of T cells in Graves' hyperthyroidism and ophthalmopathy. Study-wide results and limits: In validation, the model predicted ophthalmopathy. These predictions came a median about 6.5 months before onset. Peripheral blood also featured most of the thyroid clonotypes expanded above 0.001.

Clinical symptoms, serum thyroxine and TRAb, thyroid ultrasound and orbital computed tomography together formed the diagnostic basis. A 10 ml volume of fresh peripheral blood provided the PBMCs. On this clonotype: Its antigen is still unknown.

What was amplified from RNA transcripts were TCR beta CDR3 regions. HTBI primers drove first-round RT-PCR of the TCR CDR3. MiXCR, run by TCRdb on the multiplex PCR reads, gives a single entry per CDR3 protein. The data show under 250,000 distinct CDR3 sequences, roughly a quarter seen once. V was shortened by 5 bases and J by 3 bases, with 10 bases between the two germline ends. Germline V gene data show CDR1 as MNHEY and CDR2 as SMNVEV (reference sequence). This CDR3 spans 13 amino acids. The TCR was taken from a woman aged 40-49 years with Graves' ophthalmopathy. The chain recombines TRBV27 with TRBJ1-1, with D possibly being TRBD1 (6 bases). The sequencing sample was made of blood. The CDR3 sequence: CASSLHRDTEAFF. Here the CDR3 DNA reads TGTGCCAGCAGTCTCCACAGGGACACTGAAGCTTTCTTT.